This T cell receptor (beta chain) originates from a study of T cells in Graves' hyperthyroidism and ophthalmopathy. CDR1 and CDR2 from the germline V gene are SGHTA and FQGNSA. The J segment lost 8 bases and the V segment lost 1 base, leaving 13 bases of the junction unmatched. CDR3 length equals 18 residues. This clonotype was observed at least ten times. The CDR3 regions of TCR beta were amplified from RNA transcripts. The HTBI set primed first-round TCR CDR3 RT-PCR. TCRdb redid the calling of the multiplex PCR reads with MiXCR, one entry per CDR3 protein. The table has 300,000 to 400,000 distinct CDR3 sequences, about 14% seen once.

The sequence derives from a woman aged 30 to 39 with Graves' hyperthyroidism. The chain is built from TRBV7-2 and TRBJ1-6, with TRBD1 matching 8 bases. Sequencing was performed on blood. The CDR3 loop reads CASSLVSAGGWSDSPLHF. The CDR3 nucleotides are TGTGCCAGCAGCTTAGTTTCGGCAGGGGGCTGGAGTGATTCACCCCTCCACTTT.